A single sample is the source of the 10 T cell receptor beta chains below, sequenced in a study of CD8 T cells in Susac syndrome. An amount of RNA that ranged from roughly 0.5 to 1 ug was reverse transcribed with random hexamers. TCRdb passed the immunoSEQ multiplex PCR reads through MiXCR, listing each CDR3 protein once. This sample yields 200,000 to 250,000 distinct CDR3 sequences, of which around 93% are seen a single time; less than 0.075% belongs to the top ten. The specimen was CD4+ T cells from PBMCs. These receptors originate from a human donor with multiple sclerosis.

The rearrangement links TRBV7-9 to TRBJ1-2; the D gene is possibly TRBD1 (5 bases). This CDR3 is built from 14 residues. CDR1 SEHNR and CDR2 FQNEAQ come from the germline V gene (reference sequence). Trimming took 5 bases from V and 8 from J, leaving 18 bases between them. The CDR3 bases are TGTGCCAGCAGCCGGGGACGGGTGGCTACGGGCTACACCTTC. Encoded protein: CASSRGRVATGYTF. Complete variable domain (other parts from reference TRBV7-9 and TRBJ1-2): DTGVSQNPRHKITKRGQNVTFRCDPISEHNRLYWYRQTLGQGPEFLTYFQNEAQLEKSRLLSDRFSAERPKGSFSTLEIQRTEQGDSAMYLCASSRGRVATGYTFGSGTRLTVV.

The table lists this clonotype with a count of one. The rearrangement links TRBV24-1 to TRBJ2-1; D call uncertain. The germline gives CDR1 KGHDR, CDR2 SFDVKD. Trimming removed 3 bases from V and 8 bases from J, with 10 bases in between. The CDR3 has 13 amino acids. CDR3 protein: CATSDGPGDEQFF. The DNA for the CDR3 is TGTGCCACCAGTGATGGGCCTGGGGATGAGCAGTTCTTC.

This chain uses TRBV7-2 with TRBJ1-1, with TRBD1 matching 7 bases. CDR1 is SGHTA, CDR2 FQGNSA, per germline. This CDR3 spans 12 amino acids. V dropped 5 bases and J dropped 6; count of bases not matched to a gene: 3. CDR3 bases: TGTGCCAGCAGCCCAACAGGGGCTGAAGCTTTCTTT. This encodes CASSPTGAEAFF.

CDR3 loop: CSTTTPTYQETQYF. The CDR3 region has the DNA TGCAGTACCACGACACCCACGTACCAAGAGACCCAGTACTTC. The chain carries TRBV29-1 and TRBJ2-5; D is unresolved. This CDR3 has 14 residues. CDR1 is SQVTM, CDR2 ANQGSEA, per germline.

This chain connects TRBV3-1 to TRBJ2-7; D may be TRBD1 (5 bases). Germline CDR1 LGHDT, CDR2 YNNKEL (reference sequence). Between the trimmed V and J ends, which lost 0 bases and 2 bases, there was a span of 17 bases. The CDR3 contains 17 residues. DNA for the CDR3: TGTGCCAGCAGCCAAGATACAGGAATGCAACTTACCTACGAGCAGTACTTC. This sequence encodes CASSQDTGMQLTYEQYF.

Here the CDR3 reads CASSVAGVGMNTEAFF. The CDR3 DNA reads as TGCGCCAGCAGCGTGGCAGGGGTCGGCATGAACACTGAAGCTTTCTTT. This rearrangement joins TRBV5-1 to TRBJ1-1; D perhaps matches TRBD1 (6 bases). CDR3 length equals 16 residues. Germline CDR1 SGHRS, CDR2 YFSETQ. V shed 4 bases and J shed 0 bases, with 16 bases lying between them.

The chain recombines TRBV6-6 with TRBJ2-3; TRBD2 might be the D (6 bases). The V end lost 0 bases, the J end lost 0 bases, and 10 bases lay between the germline ends. Germline-derived CDR1 and CDR2 are MNHNY and SVGAGI (reference sequence). CDR3 length equals 16 residues. CDR3: CASSYSAGGSTDTQYF. The CDR3 region has the DNA TGTGCCAGCAGTTACTCAGCCGGGGGAAGCACAGATACGCAGTATTTT.

The chain couples TRBV5-4 to TRBJ2-7; 10 bases align to TRBD1. The J segment lost 2 bases and the V segment lost 4 bases, leaving 3 bases of the junction unmatched. The CDR3 spans 14 residues. Germline V gives CDR1 SGHNT, CDR2 YYREEE (reference sequence). CDR3 coding DNA: TGTGCCAGCAGCAGCGGACAGGGGGCCTACGAGCAGTACGTC. It encodes CASSSGQGAYEQYV.

The chain recombines TRBV6-2 or TRBV6-3 with TRBJ2-2, with 9 bases fitting TRBD1. This CDR3 region has 16 residues. V shed 7 bases and J 4 bases; nucleotides not matched to a gene: 10. CDR1 and CDR2 from the germline V gene are MNHEY and SVGEGT. In nucleotides, the CDR3 is TGTGCCAGCACTTTCGCCGGGACAGGGATCACCGGGGAGCTGTTTTTT. This gives the protein CASTFAGTGITGELFF.

V usage is TRBV3-1 and J usage is TRBJ2-3, with D unresolved. Trimming pared 8 bases from V and 2 bases from J, leaving 5 bases between. Germline V lookup: CDR1 LGHDT, CDR2 YNNKEL (reference sequence). The CDR3 covers 11 residues. The DNA for the CDR3 is TGTGCCAGCGGGGTCACAGATACGCAGTATTTT. It codes for CASGVTDTQYF.